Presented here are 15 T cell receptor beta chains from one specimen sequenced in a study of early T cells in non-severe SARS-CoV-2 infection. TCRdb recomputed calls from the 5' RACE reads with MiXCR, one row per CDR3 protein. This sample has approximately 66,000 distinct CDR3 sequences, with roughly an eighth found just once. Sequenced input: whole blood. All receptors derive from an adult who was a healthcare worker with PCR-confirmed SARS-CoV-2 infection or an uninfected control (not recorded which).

The CDR3 DNA reads as TGTGCCAGCAGCCTAGCGGGGGGGCTACGTTACGAGCAGTACTTC. It is translated as CASSLAGGLRYEQYF. This chain joins TRBV12-3 or TRBV12-4 and TRBJ2-7; 12 nucleotides match TRBD2. V shed 6 bases, J shed 4 bases, and the junction held 7 bases outside the gene matches. The CDR3 loop spans 15 amino acids.

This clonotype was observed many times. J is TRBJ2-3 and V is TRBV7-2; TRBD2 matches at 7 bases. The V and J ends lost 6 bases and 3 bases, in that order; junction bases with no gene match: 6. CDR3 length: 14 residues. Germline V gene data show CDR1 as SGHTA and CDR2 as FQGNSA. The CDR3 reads CASSLSGTTDTQYF. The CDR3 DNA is TGTGCCAGCAGTTTAAGCGGGACGACAGATACGCAGTATTTT.

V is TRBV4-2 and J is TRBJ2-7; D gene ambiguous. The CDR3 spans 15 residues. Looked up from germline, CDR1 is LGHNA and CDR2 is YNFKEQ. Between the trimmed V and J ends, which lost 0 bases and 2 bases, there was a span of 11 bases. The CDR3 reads CASSQDARPTYEQYF. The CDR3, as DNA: TGTGCCAGCAGCCAAGATGCAAGGCCAACCTACGAGCAGTACTTC.

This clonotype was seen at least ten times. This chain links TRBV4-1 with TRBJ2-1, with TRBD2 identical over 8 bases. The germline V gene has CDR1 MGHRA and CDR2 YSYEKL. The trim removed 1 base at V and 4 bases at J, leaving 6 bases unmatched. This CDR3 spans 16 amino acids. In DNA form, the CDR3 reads TGCGCCAGCAGCCAAGCTGGGACTAGGGCGTACAATGAGCAGTTCTTC. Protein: CASSQAGTRAYNEQFF.

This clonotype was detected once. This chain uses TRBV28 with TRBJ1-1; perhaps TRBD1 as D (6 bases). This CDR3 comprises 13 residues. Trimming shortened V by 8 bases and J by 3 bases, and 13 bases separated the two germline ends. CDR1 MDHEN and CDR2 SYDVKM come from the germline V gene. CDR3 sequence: CASFTAGDTEAFF. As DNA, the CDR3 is TGTGCCAGCTTCACAGCAGGGGACACTGAAGCTTTCTTT.

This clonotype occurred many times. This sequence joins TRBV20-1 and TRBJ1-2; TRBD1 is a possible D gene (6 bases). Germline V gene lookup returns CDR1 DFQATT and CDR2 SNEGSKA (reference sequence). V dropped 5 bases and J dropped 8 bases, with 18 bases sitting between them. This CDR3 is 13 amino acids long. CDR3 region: CSAGTDSSLGYTF. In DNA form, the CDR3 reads TGCAGTGCTGGGACGGACAGCTCCCTCGGCTACACCTTC.

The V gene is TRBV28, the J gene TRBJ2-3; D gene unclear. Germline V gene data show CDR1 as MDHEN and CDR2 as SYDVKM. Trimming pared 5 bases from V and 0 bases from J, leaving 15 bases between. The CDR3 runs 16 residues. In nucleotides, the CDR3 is TGTGCCAGCAGTCCTTATGTCACTACTAGCACAGATACGCAGTATTTT. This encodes CASSPYVTTSTDTQYF.

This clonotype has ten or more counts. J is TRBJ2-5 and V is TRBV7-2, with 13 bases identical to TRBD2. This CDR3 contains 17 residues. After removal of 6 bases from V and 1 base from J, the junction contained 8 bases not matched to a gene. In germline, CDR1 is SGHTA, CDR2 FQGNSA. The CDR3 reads CASSYMGLAGIQETQYF. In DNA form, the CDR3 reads TGTGCCAGCAGTTATATGGGACTAGCGGGGATCCAAGAGACCCAGTACTTC.

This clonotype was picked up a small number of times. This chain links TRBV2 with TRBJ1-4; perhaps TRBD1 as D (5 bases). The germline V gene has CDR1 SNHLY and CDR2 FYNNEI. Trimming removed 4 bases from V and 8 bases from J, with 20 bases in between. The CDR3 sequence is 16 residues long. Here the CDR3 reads CASSADVREPKEKLFF. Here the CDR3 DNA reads TGTGCCAGCAGTGCAGACGTCAGGGAGCCGAAGGAAAAACTGTTTTTT.

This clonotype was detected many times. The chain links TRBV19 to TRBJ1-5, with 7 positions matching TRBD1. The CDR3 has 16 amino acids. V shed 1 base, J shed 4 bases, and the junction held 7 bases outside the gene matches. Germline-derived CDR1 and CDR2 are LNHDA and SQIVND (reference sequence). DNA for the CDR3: TGTGCCAGTAGTATAGTCCGGACAGGTCTTAATCAGCCCCAGCATTTT. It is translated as CASSIVRTGLNQPQHF.

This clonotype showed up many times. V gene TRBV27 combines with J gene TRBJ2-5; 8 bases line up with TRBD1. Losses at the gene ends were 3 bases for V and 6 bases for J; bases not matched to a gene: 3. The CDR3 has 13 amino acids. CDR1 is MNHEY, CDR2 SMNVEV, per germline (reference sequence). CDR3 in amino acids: CASSLDRVQTQYF. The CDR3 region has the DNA TGTGCCAGCAGTTTGGACAGGGTTCAGACCCAGTACTTC.

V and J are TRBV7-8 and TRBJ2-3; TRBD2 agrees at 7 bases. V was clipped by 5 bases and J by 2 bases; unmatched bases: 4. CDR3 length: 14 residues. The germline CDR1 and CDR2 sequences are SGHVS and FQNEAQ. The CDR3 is CASSKGRATDTQYF. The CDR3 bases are TGTGCCAGCAGCAAAGGGAGGGCCACAGATACGCAGTATTTT.

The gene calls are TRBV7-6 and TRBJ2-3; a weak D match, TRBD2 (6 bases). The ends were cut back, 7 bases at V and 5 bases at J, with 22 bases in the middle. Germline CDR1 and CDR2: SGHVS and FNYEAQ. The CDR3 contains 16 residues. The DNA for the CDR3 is TGTGCCAGCACCCTGGGAGCGGGTGTAATCGGAGATACGCAGTATTTT. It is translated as CASTLGAGVIGDTQYF.

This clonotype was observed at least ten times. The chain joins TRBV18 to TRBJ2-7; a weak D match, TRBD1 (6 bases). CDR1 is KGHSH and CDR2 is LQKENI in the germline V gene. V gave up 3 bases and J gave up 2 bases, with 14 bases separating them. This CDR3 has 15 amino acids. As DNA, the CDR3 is TGTGCCAGCTCACCCTACCGGGACAAAGCCTACGAGCAGTACTTC. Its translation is CASSPYRDKAYEQYF.

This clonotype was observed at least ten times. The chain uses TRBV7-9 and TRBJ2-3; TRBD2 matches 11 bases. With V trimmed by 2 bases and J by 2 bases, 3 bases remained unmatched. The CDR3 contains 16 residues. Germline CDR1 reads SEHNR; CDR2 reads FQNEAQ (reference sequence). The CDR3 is CASSLRLAGFTDTQYF. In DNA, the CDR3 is TGTGCCAGCAGCTTAAGACTAGCGGGATTCACAGATACGCAGTATTTT. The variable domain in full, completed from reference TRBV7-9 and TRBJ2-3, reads DTGVSQNPRHKITKRGQNVTFRCDPISEHNRLYWYRQTLGQGPEFLTYFQNEAQLEKSRLLSDRFSAERPKGSFSTLEIQRTEQGDSAMYLCASSLRLAGFTDTQYFGPGTRLTVL.